Sequencing of this T cell receptor beta chain was carried out in a study of blood T cell repertoires in COVID-19. The wider study: T cells, B-cell-depleted T cells, or PBMCs provided the cDNA or gDNA that served as material.

In germline, CDR1 is SEHNR, CDR2 FQNEAQ (reference sequence). The CDR3 is 15 residues long. The ends lost 6 bases at V and 6 bases at J; junction bases unmatched: 9. The authors' processing: Reference gene primer amplification in the assay estimated nucleated cell counts. Here immunoSEQ multiplex PCR was the method, and the copy in TCRdb shows in-frame clones only, minus some. V and J calls and clone size are those listed in that table; D and trimming were worked out from the DNA. The sample lists approximately 150,000 clones, roughly 80% occurring once. The gene calls are TRBV7-9 and TRBJ2-2, with 8 positions matching TRBD2. Sequenced input: PBMCs or T cells enriched from blood (not recorded which). The sequence was obtained from a woman in her fifties or sixties who had recovered from COVID-19. Written as DNA, the CDR3 is TGTGCCAGCAGACCCTTCGCGACTAGCGCCGGGGAGCTGTTTTTT. This encodes CASRPFATSAGELFF.